The 10 T cell receptor beta chains below were found in one sample sequenced in a study of blood T cell repertoires in COVID-19 (dated by TCRdb to the early 2020s). Library method: the immunoSEQ multiplex PCR assay. In TCRdb, the immuneACCESS table is reduced to in-frame sequences with V and J assigned. These tables do not hold every clone; where another copy was compared, an unresolved V gene accounts for under half, and the others remain unexplained. The sample has 250,000 to 300,000 clones on record, around 92% of them singletons. The ten largest make up 1.9% of the sample. Sequencing was performed on PBMCs or T cells enriched from blood (not recorded which). The receptor source for this set is a woman in her sixties who had recovered from COVID-19.

J is TRBJ2-3 and V is TRBV24-1; 9 bases map to TRBD2. The CDR3 extends over 16 amino acids. V gave up 4 bases and J gave up 2 bases; unmatched junction bases: 6. CDR1 and CDR2 from the germline V gene are KGHDR and SFDVKD. In nucleotides, the CDR3 is TGTGCCACCAGTGACCCGACTAGCGGTTACACAGATACGCAGTATTTT. It translates to CATSDPTSGYTDTQYF.

The chain recombines TRBV10-3 with TRBJ1-6; D ambiguous. V dropped 2 bases and J dropped 8 bases, with 10 bases sitting between them. The CDR3 length is 14 residues. The germline V gene encodes CDR1 ENHRY and CDR2 SYGVKD. The CDR3 sequence: CAISEQMEYSPLHF. The CDR3 nucleotides are TGTGCCATCAGTGAGCAGATGGAGTATTCACCCCTCCACTTT.

The CDR3 DNA reads as TGTGCCACCAGTGATTCAGTCACAGATACGCAGTATTTT. It is translated as CATSDSVTDTQYF. The chain recombines TRBV24-1 with TRBJ2-3, with D hard to call. V shed 2 bases and J shed 2 bases, with 4 bases lying between them. Germline V lookup: CDR1 KGHDR, CDR2 SFDVKD. The CDR3 sequence is 13 residues long.

This clone turned up a few times. The chain carries TRBV7-8 and TRBJ2-7; a weak D match, TRBD1 (5 bases). Trimming removed 6 bases from V and 2 bases from J, with 14 bases in between. The CDR3 is made up of 14 amino acids. Germline lookup yields CDR1 SGHVS and CDR2 FQNEAQ. For the CDR3, the DNA is TGTGCCAGCAGTAGACAGACTTACACCTACGAGCAGTACTTC. Its translation: CASSRQTYTYEQYF.

V gene TRBV7-2 combines with J gene TRBJ1-6; D perhaps matches TRBD1 (6 bases). The CDR3 is 15 residues long. Germline CDR1 and CDR2: SGHTA and FQGNSA. Deletions cut 4 bases from V and 1 base from J, with 8 bases between. The CDR3 bases are TGTGCCAGCAGCTCCCAGGGGTCCTATAATTCACCCCTCCACTTT. The encoded protein is CASSSQGSYNSPLHF.

The chain is built from TRBV28 and TRBJ2-7, with TRBD1 matching over 9 bases. The CDR3 contains 16 residues. Trimming took 3 bases from V and 0 from J; bases not matched to a gene: 6. CDR1 and CDR2 (germline): MDHEN, SYDVKM. The CDR3 nucleotides are TGTGCCAGCAGTTTTCCCGGACAGGGGCCCTCCTACGAGCAGTACTTC. It specifies CASSFPGQGPSYEQYF.

The chain carries TRBV5-1 and TRBJ2-1, with 9 bases fitting TRBD2. CDR3 length equals 14 residues. V lost 0 bases and J lost 9; bases outside the gene matches: 4. The germline V gene has CDR1 SGHRS and CDR2 YFSETQ. CDR3 sequence (DNA): TGCGCCAGCAGCTTGGATACAGCGGGAGGTGAGCAGTTCTTC. It is translated as CASSLDTAGGEQFF.

The rearrangement uses TRBV28 and TRBJ2-7; D not certain. Germline CDR1 MDHEN, CDR2 SYDVKM. The CDR3 runs to 12 residues. V lost 4 bases to trimming and J lost 6 bases, with 10 bases between them. In DNA form, the CDR3 reads TGTGCCAGCAGTTCCCCTAGAGTCGAGCAGTACTTC. Amino acid sequence: CASSSPRVEQYF.

The V call is TRBV2, the J call TRBJ2-7, with D possibly matching TRBD1 (6 bases). This CDR3 has 14 residues. The ends were cut back, 6 bases at V and 3 bases at J, with 15 bases in the middle. Germline V gene data show CDR1 as SNHLY and CDR2 as FYNNEI. The CDR3 loop reads CASSFQGKLYEQYF. CDR3 in DNA: TGTGCCAGCAGCTTCCAGGGGAAACTCTACGAGCAGTACTTC.

The chain combines TRBV28 with TRBJ1-2; 10 bases match TRBD1. The CDR3 sequence is 16 residues long. The germline gives CDR1 MDHEN, CDR2 SYDVKM. V lost 5 bases, J lost 4 bases, and 10 bases stayed unmatched. The CDR3 DNA reads as TGTGCCAGCAGTCAACCTGGGGACAGGGGAGGCTATGGCTACACCTTC. Its translation is CASSQPGDRGGYGYTF.